A single sample is the source of the 2 T cell receptor beta chains below, sequenced in a study of shared clonotypes between healthy human individuals. Sequencing used immunoSEQ multiplex PCR; TCRdb keeps in-frame clones, though not all of them. This table has approximately 810,000 clones, over 90% appearing once. CD45RO negativity and positive selection for CCR7 defined naive CD8 cells, a population that excluded terminally differentiated effector memory CD45RA+ cells. Sample: naive CD8+ T cells sorted from blood. All receptors come from a man between 25 and 39 years old in good health.

The chain links TRBV2 to TRBJ2-7; D might be TRBD2 (6 bases). This CDR3 comprises 13 residues. Looked up from germline, CDR1 is SNHLY and CDR2 is FYNNEI. Trimming left V 9 bases short and J 3 bases short, with 15 bases between. In DNA form, the CDR3 reads TGTGCCAGATCTATCGGGGGACTCTACGAGCAGTACTTC. Translated: CARSIGGLYEQYF.

This clone appeared once. This chain connects TRBV19 to TRBJ2-4, with TRBD2 as a possible D gene (5 bases). This CDR3 has 12 amino acids. In germline, CDR1 is LNHDA, CDR2 SQIVND (reference sequence). V was clipped by 3 bases and J by 9 bases, with 9 bases between them. The CDR3 DNA reads TGTGCCAGTAGTATCCCGGGGATCATTCAGTACTTC. It codes for CASSIPGIIQYF.